The next 12 T cell receptor beta chains were all read from a single sample in a study of T cells in Graves' hyperthyroidism and ophthalmopathy. TCR beta CDR3 regions were amplified from RNA transcripts. An initial round of RT-PCR targeting the TCR CDR3 relied on the HTBI primer set. Each CDR3 protein gets one entry after TCRdb re-called the multiplex PCR reads with MiXCR. This table has 310,000 or so distinct CDR3 sequences, around 15% appearing once. The source material was blood. Source of these receptors: a woman aged 55-75 years with Graves' ophthalmopathy.

The table lists this clonotype with many counts. The chain recombines TRBV7-2 with TRBJ1-1, with D maybe TRBD1 (5 bases). The CDR3 consists of 12 residues. Germline assignment: CDR1 SGHTA and CDR2 FQGNSA. The germline V and J ends were trimmed by 2 bases and 7 bases, with 8 bases remaining between them. Here the CDR3 reads CASSLLTVEAFF. CDR3 DNA: TGTGCCAGCAGCTTACTGACAGTTGAAGCTTTCTTT.

Many counts were recorded for this clonotype. The chain carries TRBV7-2 and TRBJ2-1; D not resolved. The germline gives CDR1 SGHTA, CDR2 FQGNSA. The CDR3 consists of 14 residues. The V end was cut by 5 bases, the J end by 4 bases, with 12 bases between. In DNA, the CDR3 is TGTGCCAGCAGCCTGGCACTCGCGTACAATGAGCAGTTCTTC. The encoded protein is CASSLALAYNEQFF.

This clonotype was recorded at least ten times. The chain recombines TRBV3-1 with TRBJ2-1; 10 nucleotides line up with TRBD2. V lost 4 bases and J lost 7; bases outside the gene matches: 7. The CDR3 length is 15 residues. Per germline, CDR1 LGHDT and CDR2 YNNKEL (reference sequence). The CDR3 loop reads CASSLRASGGNEQFF. CDR3 DNA: TGTGCCAGCAGCCTCCGGGCTAGCGGGGGTAATGAGCAGTTCTTC.

The table lists this clonotype with many counts. The chain's CDR3 is CASSVDATDTQYF. The CDR3 DNA follows: TGTGCCAGCAGTGTGGATGCCACAGATACGCAGTATTTT. The chain has TRBV6-1 and TRBJ2-3, with D uncertain. V was clipped by 4 bases and J by 2 bases, with 7 bases between them. Germline V CDR1 and CDR2: MNHNS, SASEGT. CDR3 size: 13 residues.

Notes on this clonotype: A much larger clone lies one base from this, so it may be a read error. This sequence joins TRBV12-3 or TRBV12-4 and TRBJ1-1; possibly TRBD1 for D (5 bases). This CDR3 spans 16 amino acids. The chain's CDR3 is CASSPSGTSTNTEALF. DNA of the CDR3: TGTGCCAGCAGTCCATCAGGGACGTCCACGAACACTGAAGCTCTCTTT.

This clonotype was recorded many times. The CDR3 loop reads CASSFQRRTDTQYF. The CDR3 DNA reads as TGTGCCAGCAGTTTTCAGCGACGCACAGATACGCAGTATTTT. The chain joins TRBV28 to TRBJ2-3; D is undetermined. This CDR3 contains 14 residues. Trimming cost V 3 bases and J 1 base, with 8 bases left between them. Germline CDR1 is MDHEN and CDR2 is SYDVKM.

About this clonotype: One end of the junction does not line up with germline, which may come from a read error. This sequence joins TRBV9 and TRBJ1-4, with TRBD1 as a possible D gene (5 bases). This CDR3 has 13 residues. Looked up from germline, CDR1 is SGDLS and CDR2 is YYNGEE. The CDR3 spells CASSKGPNKKLFF. In DNA, the CDR3 is TGTGCCAGCAGCAAGGGGCCTAATAAAAAACTGTTTTTT.

Only a few counts were recorded for this clonotype. The chain's CDR3 is CASSHPGGQYF. In nucleotides, the CDR3 is TGTGCCAGCAGCCATCCCGGGGGGCAGTACTTC. The chain joins TRBV3-1 to TRBJ2-7; TRBD2 is a possible D gene (6 bases). The CDR3 loop spans 11 amino acids. The germline V and J ends were trimmed by 3 bases and 9 bases, with 9 bases remaining between them. CDR1 is LGHDT, CDR2 YNNKEL, per germline (reference sequence).

This clonotype was seen many times. The chain recombines TRBV4-3 with TRBJ1-6; the D is unclear. Germline values: CDR1 LGHNA, CDR2 YSLEER. The CDR3 extends over 13 amino acids. The ends were cut back, 1 base at V and 8 bases at J, with 6 bases in the middle. The CDR3 DNA follows: TGCGCCAGCAGCCAAGGTTCCTATTCACCCCTCCACTTT. Its protein product is CASSQGSYSPLHF.

The chain is built from TRBV4-1 and TRBJ1-2; maybe TRBD1 (5 bases). With 6 bases removed from V and 4 bases from J, the gap between germline ends came to 24 bases. The CDR3 has 17 amino acids. Germline assignment: CDR1 MGHRA and CDR2 YSYEKL. CDR3 sequence: CASRSFLKTESSYGYTF. DNA for the CDR3: TGCGCCAGCAGGAGCTTTCTTAAGACAGAAAGTAGCTATGGCTACACCTTC.

In its sample, this clonotype was seen many times. The chain carries TRBV6-2 or TRBV6-3 and TRBJ2-1, with D uncertain. Trimming removed 2 bases from V and 7 bases from J, with 9 bases in between. Looked up from germline, CDR1 is MNHEY and CDR2 is SVGEGT. This CDR3 is 13 amino acids long. The CDR3 protein is CASSYRSPNEQFF. The CDR3 DNA sequence: TGTGCCAGCAGTTACCGATCTCCGAATGAGCAGTTCTTC.

This clonotype was counted ten times or more. CDR3: CASSLRGAGQETQYF. In DNA, the CDR3 is TGTGCCAGCAGTTTACGGGGGGCAGGACAAGAGACCCAGTACTTC. V usage is TRBV12-3 or TRBV12-4 and J usage is TRBJ2-5, with TRBD2 as a possible D gene (7 bases). The CDR3 sequence is 15 residues long. V lost 2 bases and J lost 2, with 12 bases in between.